The 13 T cell receptor beta chains reported below all come from one sample, sequenced in a study of T cells after yellow fever vaccination (dated by TCRdb to the late 2010s). The receptor library was made with 5' RACE. Sequencer: Illumina HiSeq 2500. The raw public data were reprocessed by TCRdb itself: fastp quality trimming at Q25, MiXCR clonotype calling, in-frame beta chains only. Identical CDR3 proteins give one entry, which carries the most common genes and DNA. The sample table holds more than 350,000 distinct CDR3 sequences, of which more than 9% were seen once. The ten largest clones take up around 18% of the sample. The treatment or condition label, as the study defines it: live attenuated yellow fever vaccine strain. Specimen: PBMCs, collected on the day of the first yellow fever vaccination. These receptor sequences come from a man aged 18 to 29 who received the YFV17D yellow fever vaccine.

V gene TRBV5-1 combines with J gene TRBJ2-2, with 13 bases lining up with TRBD2. Trimming took 3 bases from V and 7 from J; bases not matched to a gene: 6. Germline CDR1 reads SGHRS; CDR2 reads YFSETQ. The CDR3 sequence is 16 residues long. In DNA form, the CDR3 reads TGCGCCAGCAGCTCCGGGACTAGCGGGGATGTCGGGGAGCTGTTTTTT. Residues: CASSSGTSGDVGELFF.

There are a few counts of this clonotype. The chain carries TRBV11-2 and TRBJ2-1, with 7 bases that match TRBD1. In germline, CDR1 is SGHAT, CDR2 FQNNGV. CDR3 length: 16 amino acids. Unmatched junction bases numbered 8, after V lost 2 bases and J lost 4 bases. The CDR3 reads CASSLSGDSLYNEQFF. CDR3 in DNA: TGTGCCAGCAGCTTAAGTGGGGACAGCCTTTACAATGAGCAGTTCTTC. Full variable domain (remainder filled in from reference TRBV11-2 and TRBJ2-1): EAGVAQSPRYKIIEKRQSVAFWCNPISGHATLYWYQQILGQGPKLLIQFQNNGVVDDSQLPKDRFSAERLKGVDSTLKIQPAKLEDSAVYLCASSLSGDSLYNEQFFGPGTRLTVL.

The table lists this clonotype with a few counts. V is TRBV4-1 and J is TRBJ1-1; 8 bases line up with TRBD1. This CDR3 has 17 residues. Germline lookup yields CDR1 MGHRA and CDR2 YSYEKL. Trimming cost V 1 base and J 4 bases; bases outside gene matches: 11. As DNA, the CDR3 is TGCGCCAGCAGCCAAGGGATGCAGGGGGCAAGGGGCACTGAAGCTTTCTTT. This sequence encodes CASSQGMQGARGTEAFF.

Only one count was recorded for this clonotype. J is TRBJ1-1 and V is TRBV20-1; D perhaps matches TRBD1 (5 bases). CDR1 and CDR2 from the germline V gene are DFQATT and SNEGSKA (reference sequence). The CDR3 loop spans 12 amino acids. V lost 1 base and J 8 bases, leaving 11 bases between the germline ends. CDR3 amino acids: CSARAPGDEAFF. The CDR3 DNA follows: TGCAGTGCTAGAGCCCCGGGGGACGAAGCTTTCTTT.

This clonotype was seen a handful of times. The chain joins TRBV9 to TRBJ1-4; D gene unclear. V shed 0 bases and J shed 11 bases, with 11 bases lying between them. Per the germline V gene, CDR1 is SGDLS and CDR2 is YYNGEE. The CDR3 totals 13 residues. The CDR3 sequence is CASSVGQQAKLFF. CDR3 DNA sequence: TGTGCCAGCAGCGTAGGTCAGCAGGCGAAACTGTTTTTT.

This clonotype was seen a few times. The CDR3 nucleotides read TGCGCCAGCAGCCGCCTCCTGGGGACAGCCTACGAGCAGTACGTC. This codes for CASSRLLGTAYEQYV. The genes are TRBV4-1 and TRBJ2-7; 7 positions agree with TRBD1. CDR1 and CDR2 (germline): MGHRA, YSYEKL. CDR3 length: 15 amino acids. The junction had 8 bases not matched to a gene; V was cut back by 4 bases and J by 2 bases.

This clonotype was counted once. The V gene is TRBV6-1, the J gene TRBJ2-2, with D possibly TRBD2 on 6 matching bases. CDR1 is MNHNS and CDR2 is SASEGT in the germline V gene. V lost 6 bases to trimming and J lost 0 bases, with 11 bases between them. This CDR3 has 15 residues. CDR3 loop: CASREGITNTGELFF. In DNA form, the CDR3 reads TGTGCCAGCAGGGAGGGGATTACGAACACCGGGGAGCTGTTTTTT.

The chain uses TRBV12-3 or TRBV12-4 and TRBJ2-2; D gene unclear. V shed 5 bases and J shed 2 bases, with 12 bases lying between them. The CDR3 has 15 amino acids. The CDR3 DNA reads as TGTGCCAGCAGTGCTCTAGGGCCTAACACCGGGGAGCTGTTTTTT. Its protein product is CASSALGPNTGELFF.

This clonotype was picked up a small number of times. V gene TRBV15 combines with J gene TRBJ1-1; D is unresolved. CDR1 is LNHNV, CDR2 YYDKDF, per germline (reference sequence). This CDR3 has 15 residues. The V end was cut by 3 bases, the J end by 2 bases, with 13 bases between. The CDR3 DNA follows: TGTGCCACCAGCAGCGCCTTAATCTTCAACACTGAAGCTTTCTTT. Amino acid sequence: CATSSALIFNTEAFF.

There are many counts of this clonotype. The chain couples TRBV5-1 to TRBJ2-7; a weak D match, TRBD1 (6 bases). The CDR3 totals 13 residues. Trimming pared 2 bases from V and 4 bases from J, leaving 10 bases between. Looked up from germline, CDR1 is SGHRS and CDR2 is YFSETQ. This CDR3 is CASSFGGGYEQYF. The CDR3 nucleotides read TGCGCCAGCAGCTTTGGGGGCGGGTACGAGCAGTACTTC.

The V gene is TRBV10-3, the J gene TRBJ1-1, with 9 bases lining up with TRBD1. Germline V CDR1 and CDR2: ENHRY, SYGVKD. This CDR3 has 14 amino acids. Germline trimming cut 9 bases from V and 4 bases from J; bases unmatched to any gene: 9. The CDR3 here is CAIGTGKGVTEAFF. The CDR3, as DNA: TGTGCCATTGGGACAGGGAAGGGGGTCACTGAAGCTTTCTTT.

V usage is TRBV4-2 and J usage is TRBJ1-4, with 7 bases matching TRBD1. Losses at the gene ends were 8 bases for V and 0 bases for J; bases not matched to a gene: 15. Germline lookup yields CDR1 LGHNA and CDR2 YNFKEQ. The CDR3 totals 18 residues. As DNA, the CDR3 is TGTGCCAGCCGAGAGTGGTCCGGGACAGATGCAACTAATGAAAAACTGTTTTTT. Translating gives CASREWSGTDATNEKLFF.

This clonotype was observed a few times. V is TRBV6-2 or TRBV6-3 and J is TRBJ2-5; either TRBD1 or TRBD2 may supply D (7 bases each). The V and J ends lost 2 bases and 5 bases respectively, with 12 bases between them. The CDR3 totals 14 residues. In germline, CDR1 is MNHEY, CDR2 SVGEGT. CDR3 coding DNA: TGTGCCAGCAGTTACCTCCAGGGGGGGGAGACCCAGTACTTC. It specifies CASSYLQGGETQYF.